These 18 T cell receptor beta chains were sequenced from one sample in a study of blood T cell repertoires in COVID-19. TCRdb's table, derived via immunoSEQ multiplex PCR, lists solely in-frame clones and lacks some. Of 75,000 or so clones listed, roughly 88% were seen once; the top ten hold more than 25%. Sequenced material: peripheral blood. These receptors originate from a man aged 45 to 65 with acute or convalescent COVID-19.

The V call is TRBV9, the J call TRBJ2-5; 14 positions agree with TRBD2. Germline V lookup: CDR1 SGDLS, CDR2 YYNGEE. The CDR3 covers 15 residues. Trimming cost V 4 bases and J 4 bases; bases outside gene matches: 3. The CDR3 region has the DNA TGTGCCAGCAGCCTGGGACTAGCGGGGGCAGAGACCCAGTACTTC. Its translation is CASSLGLAGAETQYF.

This sequence joins TRBV28 and TRBJ1-6, with D possibly being TRBD1 (5 bases). CDR1 and CDR2 (germline): MDHEN, SYDVKM. The V gene lost 9 bases and the J gene lost 6 bases, with 21 bases spanning the gap. There are 16 residues in the CDR3. CDR3 in amino acids: CASRRGMEQLNSPLHF. DNA for the CDR3: TGTGCCAGTAGGCGGGGGATGGAACAACTTAATTCACCCCTCCACTTT.

The chain links TRBV4-1 to TRBJ2-1, with TRBD2 matching over 10 bases. V lost 2 bases and J lost 0; bases outside the gene matches: 4. Germline lookup yields CDR1 MGHRA and CDR2 YSYEKL. CDR3 length equals 17 residues. The CDR3 sequence is CASSQRTSGNSYNEQFF. CDR3 in DNA: TGCGCCAGCAGCCAACGAACTAGCGGGAACTCCTACAATGAGCAGTTCTTC.

CDR3 coding DNA: TGCGCCAGCAGCTTGGGGCGCACAGATACGCAGTATTTT. Amino acids: CASSLGRTDTQYF. This rearrangement joins TRBV5-1 to TRBJ2-3; no definite D call. Germline V gives CDR1 SGHRS, CDR2 YFSETQ. V was trimmed by 0 bases and J by 1 base, leaving 3 bases between them. The CDR3 is 13 residues long.

The gene calls are TRBV11-3 and TRBJ2-2; a weak D match, TRBD2 (5 bases). The germline V gene has CDR1 SGHNT and CDR2 YENEEA. V was shortened by 1 base and J by 0 bases, with 12 bases between the two germline ends. The CDR3 consists of 17 residues. This CDR3 is CASSLVLGSTNTGELFF. For the CDR3, the DNA is TGTGCCAGCAGCTTAGTTCTGGGGAGCACGAACACCGGGGAGCTGTTTTTT.

V is TRBV6-5 and J is TRBJ2-5, with D possibly matching TRBD1 (6 bases). Germline V lookup: CDR1 MNHEY, CDR2 SVGAGI. V lost 7 bases, J lost 5 bases, and 14 bases lay in between. The CDR3 is 13 residues long. CDR3 bases: TGTGCCAGCATGCCAGGGGCTGTGGAGACCCAGTACTTC. Protein product: CASMPGAVETQYF.

The V gene is TRBV7-3, the J gene TRBJ2-2, with a tentative D call TRBD2 (5 bases). V shed 5 bases and J shed 3 bases, with 16 bases lying between them. Germline CDR1 and CDR2: SGHTA and FQGTGA. The CDR3 is 16 residues long. Here the CDR3 reads CASSGPGWPYTGELFF. Written as DNA, the CDR3 is TGTGCCAGCAGCGGACCGGGATGGCCCTACACCGGGGAGCTGTTTTTT.

The chain links TRBV4-1 to TRBJ2-3; D is undetermined. The germline V gene has CDR1 MGHRA and CDR2 YSYEKL. V gave up 1 base and J gave up 6 bases, with 11 bases separating them. The CDR3 consists of 14 residues. Written as DNA, the CDR3 is TGCGCCAGCAGCCAAGGTCCCCTTCTCGATACGCAGTATTTT. Its protein is CASSQGPLLDTQYF.

CDR3 loop: CASSLRGGGETQYF. DNA for the CDR3: TGTGCCAGCAGCTTGCGGGGGGGCGGAGAGACCCAGTACTTC. V gene TRBV7-2 combines with J gene TRBJ2-5; 9 bases align to TRBD2. With 3 bases clipped from V and 4 bases from J, the junction kept 3 bases outside the gene matches. The CDR3 contains 14 residues. Per germline, CDR1 SGHTA and CDR2 FQGNSA.

J is TRBJ2-1 and V is TRBV27; a weak D match, TRBD1 (6 bases). Trimming stripped 8 bases from V and 10 bases from J, with 15 bases between. There are 12 residues in the CDR3. Germline V gives CDR1 MNHEY, CDR2 SMNVEV (reference sequence). The CDR3 DNA sequence: TGTGCCAGCCGATTACAGGGCGCCGAGCAGTTCTTC. This encodes CASRLQGAEQFF.

This clone showed up just once. This sequence joins TRBV11-2 and TRBJ1-1; the D gene is possibly TRBD1 (5 bases). V was pared by 0 bases and J by 6 bases, with 11 bases between. Germline V gives CDR1 SGHAT, CDR2 FQNNGV. There are 14 residues in the CDR3. This CDR3 is CASSLDMGLAEAFF. The DNA for the CDR3 is TGTGCCAGCAGCTTAGATATGGGACTTGCTGAAGCTTTCTTT.

The V call is TRBV2, the J call TRBJ2-7; 10 nucleotides agree with TRBD1. Germline V gene lookup returns CDR1 SNHLY and CDR2 FYNNEI. This CDR3 has 15 amino acids. V was pared by 5 bases and J by 3 bases, with 7 bases of the junction left unmatched. The CDR3 region is CASSQDRGDFYEQYF. In DNA form, the CDR3 reads TGTGCCAGCAGTCAGGACAGGGGGGACTTCTACGAGCAGTACTTC. Full variable domain (outside the CDR3, taken from reference TRBV2 and TRBJ2-7): EPEVTQTPSHQVTQMGQEVILRCVPISNHLYFYWYRQILGQKVEFLVSFYNNEISEKSEIFDDQFSVERPDGSNFTLKIRSTKLEDSAMYFCASSQDRGDFYEQYFGPGTRLTVT.

The chain employs TRBV27 and TRBJ2-1; D is possibly TRBD1 (6 bases). Trimming shortened V by 5 bases and J by 5 bases, and 13 bases separated the two germline ends. There are 14 residues in the CDR3. CDR1 MNHEY and CDR2 SMNVEV come from the germline V gene (reference sequence). CDR3 sequence (DNA): TGTGCCAGCAGTGCCTTTGGACAGAACAATGAGCAGTTCTTC. Its translation: CASSAFGQNNEQFF.

This clone turned up a few times. For the CDR3, the DNA is TGTGCCAGCAGCTCTGGGGGGGGCAATTCACCCCTCCACTTT. Its translation: CASSSGGGNSPLHF. This chain connects TRBV7-9 to TRBJ1-6, with TRBD1 as a possible D gene (6 bases). Germline V lookup: CDR1 SEHNR, CDR2 FQNEAQ (reference sequence). The CDR3 runs 14 residues. V gave up 4 bases and J gave up 7 bases, with 11 bases separating them.

V usage is TRBV4-1 and J usage is TRBJ2-7, with D possibly being TRBD1 (6 bases). CDR3 size: 14 residues. Germline lookup yields CDR1 MGHRA and CDR2 YSYEKL. The V end lost 5 bases, the J end lost 4 bases, and 15 bases lay between the germline ends. In DNA form, the CDR3 reads TGCGCCAGCAGCGATCGGGACAAACATTACGAGCAGTACTTC. Its protein product is CASSDRDKHYEQYF.

The chain employs TRBV6-1 and TRBJ2-5, with 7 bases identical to TRBD1. The CDR3 is 18 residues long. Germline-derived CDR1 and CDR2 are MNHNS and SASEGT. With V trimmed by 3 bases and J by 1 base, 14 bases remained unmatched. CDR3 DNA sequence: TGTGCCAGCAGTGATCGGGCCCAAAGACAGGGCGTCCAAGAGACCCAGTACTTC. It codes for CASSDRAQRQGVQETQYF.

The V and J genes are TRBV5-1 and TRBJ2-2, with D possibly TRBD1 on 6 matching bases. V was pared by 1 base and J by 4 bases, with 14 bases between. The germline CDR1 and CDR2 sequences are SGHRS and YFSETQ. The CDR3 totals 16 residues. The CDR3 nucleotides read TGCGCCAGCAGCTTGAACAGGCGAGGGGGCACCGGGGAGCTGTTTTTT. Translation gives CASSLNRRGGTGELFF. Based on the CDR3 plus reference TRBV5-1 and TRBJ2-2, the full variable domain is KAGVTQTPRYLIKTRGQQVTLSCSPISGHRSVSWYQQTPGQGLQFLFEYFSETQRNKGNFPGRFSGRQFSNSRSEMNVSTLELGDSALYLCASSLNRRGGTGELFFGEGSRLTVL.

This clone was seen more than once but under ten times. V and J are TRBV5-1 and TRBJ2-5; 7 bases align to TRBD2. V shed 5 bases, J shed 2 bases, and the junction held 6 bases outside the gene matches. The length of the CDR3 is 14 residues. Per germline, CDR1 SGHRS and CDR2 YFSETQ. The CDR3 region has the DNA TGCGCCAGCAGAAAGGAACTAGCGCAAGAGACCCAGTACTTC. Protein: CASRKELAQETQYF.